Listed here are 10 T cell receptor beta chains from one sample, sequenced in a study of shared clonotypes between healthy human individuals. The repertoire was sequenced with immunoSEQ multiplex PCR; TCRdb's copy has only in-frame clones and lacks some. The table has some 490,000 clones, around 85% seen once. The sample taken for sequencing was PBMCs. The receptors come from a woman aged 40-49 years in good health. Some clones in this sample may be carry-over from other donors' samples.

The CDR3 reads CASSLWGATAGNTEAFF. The CDR3 bases are TGTGCCAGCAGTTTATGGGGGGCTACGGCTGGGAACACTGAAGCTTTCTTT. The chain carries TRBV27 and TRBJ1-1; D possibly corresponds to TRBD1 (6 bases). Germline CDR1 is MNHEY and CDR2 is SMNVEV (reference sequence). The length of the CDR3 is 17 residues. Deletions cut 1 base from V and 1 base from J, with 16 bases between.

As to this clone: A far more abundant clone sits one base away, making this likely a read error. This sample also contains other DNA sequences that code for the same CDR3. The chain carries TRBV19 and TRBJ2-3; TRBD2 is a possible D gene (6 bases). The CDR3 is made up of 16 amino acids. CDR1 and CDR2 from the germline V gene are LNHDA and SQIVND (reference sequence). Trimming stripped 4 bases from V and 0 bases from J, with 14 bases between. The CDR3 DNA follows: TGTGCCAGTAGTAGGGCCCTAGCGTCGAGCACAGATACGCAGTATTTT. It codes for CASSRALASSTDTQYF.

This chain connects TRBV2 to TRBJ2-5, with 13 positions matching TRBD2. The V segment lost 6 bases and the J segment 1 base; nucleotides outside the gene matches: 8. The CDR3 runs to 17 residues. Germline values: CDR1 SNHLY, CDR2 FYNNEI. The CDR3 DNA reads TGTGCCAGCAGGAAAGGGACTAGCGGGGCCTTCCAAGAGACCCAGTACTTC. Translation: CASRKGTSGAFQETQYF.

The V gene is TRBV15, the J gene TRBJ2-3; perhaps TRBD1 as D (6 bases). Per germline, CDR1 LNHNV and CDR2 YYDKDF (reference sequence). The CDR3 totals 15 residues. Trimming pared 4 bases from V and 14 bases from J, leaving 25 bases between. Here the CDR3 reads CATSKELAGGQQLYF. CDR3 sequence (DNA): TGTGCCACCAGCAAAGAACTGGCAGGTGGACAGCAATTGTATTTT.

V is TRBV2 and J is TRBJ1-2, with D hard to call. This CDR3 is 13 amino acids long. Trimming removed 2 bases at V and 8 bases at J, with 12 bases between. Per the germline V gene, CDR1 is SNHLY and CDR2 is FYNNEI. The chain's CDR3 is CASSELKARGYTF. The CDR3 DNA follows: TGTGCCAGCAGTGAATTGAAGGCGCGGGGCTACACCTTC.

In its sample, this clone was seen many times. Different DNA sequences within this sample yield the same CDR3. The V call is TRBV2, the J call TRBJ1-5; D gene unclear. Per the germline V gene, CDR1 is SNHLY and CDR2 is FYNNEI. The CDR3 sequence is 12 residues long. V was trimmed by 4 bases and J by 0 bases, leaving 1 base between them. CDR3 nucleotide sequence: TGTGCCAGCAGTGCTAGCAATCAGCCCCAGCATTTT. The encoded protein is CASSASNQPQHF.

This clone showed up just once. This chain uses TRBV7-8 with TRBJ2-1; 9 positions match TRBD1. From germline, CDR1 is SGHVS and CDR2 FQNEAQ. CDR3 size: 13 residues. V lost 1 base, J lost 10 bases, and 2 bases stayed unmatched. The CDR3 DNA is TGTGCCAGCAGCTTAGACAGGGGGCGGGAGCAGTTCTTC. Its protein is CASSLDRGREQFF.

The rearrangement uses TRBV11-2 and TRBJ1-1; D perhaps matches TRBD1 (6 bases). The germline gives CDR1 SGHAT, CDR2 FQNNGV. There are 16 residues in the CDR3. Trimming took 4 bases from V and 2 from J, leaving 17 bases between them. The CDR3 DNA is TGTGCCAGCAGCTCGCCCTCGGGGGGCGGAAACACTGAAGCTTTCTTT. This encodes CASSSPSGGGNTEAFF.

The DNA of the CDR3 is TGTGCCAGCAGCACTAGCGGGAGACGTCCGTTCTTC. Translation: CASSTSGRRPFF. V is TRBV7-2 and J is TRBJ2-1; 11 bases align to TRBD2. The germline CDR1 and CDR2 sequences are SGHTA and FQGNSA. This CDR3 spans 12 amino acids. V was pared by 5 bases and J by 15 bases, with 6 bases of the junction left unmatched.

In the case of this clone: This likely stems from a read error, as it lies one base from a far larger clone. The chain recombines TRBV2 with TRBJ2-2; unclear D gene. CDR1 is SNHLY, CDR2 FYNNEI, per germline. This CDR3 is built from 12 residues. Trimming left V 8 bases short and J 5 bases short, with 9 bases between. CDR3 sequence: CASRYWTGELFF. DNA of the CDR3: TGTGCCAGCCGCTACTGGACCGGGGAGCTGTTTTTT.